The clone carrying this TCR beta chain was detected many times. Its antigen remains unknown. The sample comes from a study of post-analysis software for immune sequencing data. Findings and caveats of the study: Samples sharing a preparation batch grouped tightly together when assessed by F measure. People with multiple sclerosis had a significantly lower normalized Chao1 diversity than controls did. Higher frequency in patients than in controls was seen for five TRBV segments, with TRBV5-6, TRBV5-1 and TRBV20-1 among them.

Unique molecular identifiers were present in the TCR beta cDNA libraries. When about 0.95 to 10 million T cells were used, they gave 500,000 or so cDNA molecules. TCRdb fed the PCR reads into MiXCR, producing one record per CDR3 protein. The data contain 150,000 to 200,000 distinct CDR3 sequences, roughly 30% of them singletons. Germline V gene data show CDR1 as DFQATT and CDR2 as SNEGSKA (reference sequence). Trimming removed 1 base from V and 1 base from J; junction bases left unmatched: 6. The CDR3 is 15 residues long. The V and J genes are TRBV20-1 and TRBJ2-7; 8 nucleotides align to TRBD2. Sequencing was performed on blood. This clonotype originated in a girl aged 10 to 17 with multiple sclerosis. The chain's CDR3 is CSARVGASGSYEQYF. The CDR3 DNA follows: TGCAGTGCTAGAGTCGGGGCTAGCGGGTCCTACGAGCAGTACTTC.